This T cell receptor (beta chain) was captured in a study of blood T cells in healthy people across ages. The CDR3 runs 13 residues. Germline CDR1 reads SGHTA; CDR2 reads FQGNSA. J was trimmed by 4 bases and V by 5 bases; bases with no gene match: 4. A second roughly 7 to 12 cycle PCR used barcoded and J-beta primers. Via MiXCR, TCRdb re-called the 5' RACE reads, giving one row per CDR3 protein. There are fewer than 650,000 distinct CDR3 sequences in the sample; about a quarter occur only once, and over 3.5% lies in the top ten. As regards this clonotype: Antigen unknown.

Study-level points and caveats: More naive CD4+ cells and higher diversity were found in long-lived than in aged donors.

Separately, the same data were catalogued under a study of T cells of mothers and their children. That work states: None of the identified T cell clones proved to be persistent microchimeric clones.

This rearrangement joins TRBV7-2 to TRBJ2-5, with 7 positions matching TRBD2. This clonotype was obtained from a boy aged 2-15 years in good health. The sample taken for sequencing was blood. CDR3 sequence (DNA): TGTGCCAGCAGCATTAGCGGGCCAGAGACCCAGTACTTC. It encodes CASSISGPETQYF.